The present TCR beta chain was sequenced within a study of OX40 agonist ivuxolimab in advanced cancers. The wider study: At 0.01 to 10 mg/kg, ivuxolimab was administered intravenously to patients every 2 weeks.

Data came from immunoSEQ multiplex PCR; TCRdb stores just in-frame clones and leaves some out. The sample has 20,000 to 25,000 clones; around nine tenths are singletons. The ends lost 10 bases at V and 5 bases at J; junction bases unmatched: 6. CDR1 is LNHDA and CDR2 is SQIVND in the germline V gene (reference sequence). The CDR3 consists of 13 residues. The sequence came from an adult with an advanced solid tumor such as melanoma, head and neck, liver or kidney cancer. This chain connects TRBV19 to TRBJ2-2, with 8 bases fitting TRBD2. Here the sequenced sample was CD4+ or CD8+ T cells sorted from blood, taken in a trial of the OX40 agonist ivuxolimab. This CDR3 is CATPGGVTGELFF. In DNA, the CDR3 is TGTGCCACCCCGGGGGGGGTGACCGGGGAGCTGTTTTTT. Together with reference TRBV19 and TRBJ2-2, the CDR3 gives the full variable domain: DGGITQSPKYLFRKEGQNVTLSCEQNLNHDAMYWYRQDPGQGLRLIYYSQIVNDFQKGDIAEGYSVSREKKESFPLTVTSAQKNPTAFYLCATPGGVTGELFFGEGSRLTVL.